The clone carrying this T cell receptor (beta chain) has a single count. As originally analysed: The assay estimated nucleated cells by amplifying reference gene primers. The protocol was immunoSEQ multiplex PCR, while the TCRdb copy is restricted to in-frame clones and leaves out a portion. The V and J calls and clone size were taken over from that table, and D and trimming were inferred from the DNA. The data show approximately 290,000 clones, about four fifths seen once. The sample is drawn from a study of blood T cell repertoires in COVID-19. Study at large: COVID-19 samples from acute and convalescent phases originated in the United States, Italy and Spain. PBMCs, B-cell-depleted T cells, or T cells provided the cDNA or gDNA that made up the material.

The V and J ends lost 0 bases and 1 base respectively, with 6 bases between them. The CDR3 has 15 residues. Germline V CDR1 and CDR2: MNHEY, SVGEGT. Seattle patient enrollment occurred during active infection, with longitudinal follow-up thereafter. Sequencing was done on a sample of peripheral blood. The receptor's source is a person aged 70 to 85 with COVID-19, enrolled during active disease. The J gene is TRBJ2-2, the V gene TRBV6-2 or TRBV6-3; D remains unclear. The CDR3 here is CASSYSRRNTGELFF. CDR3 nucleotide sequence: TGTGCCAGCAGTTACTCGCGAAGGAACACCGGGGAGCTGTTTTTT.